Shown below are 28 T cell receptor beta chains from a single sample sequenced in a study of Graves' ophthalmopathy and Graves' hyperthyroidism. For repertoire sequencing, the TCR beta CDR3 regions were amplified from RNA transcripts. Second-round multiplex PCR followed a first-round RT-PCR using HTBI primers. TCRdb reanalysed the multiplex PCR reads using MiXCR and keeps one entry per CDR3 protein. Here the sample spans under 400,000 distinct CDR3 sequences, 15% to 20% being singletons. Material for sequencing was peripheral blood. These receptors were taken from an adult man with Graves' ophthalmopathy.

This clonotype was found a few times. V and J are TRBV29-1 and TRBJ1-3; TRBD1 matches at 7 bases. This CDR3 has 14 amino acids. The germline V gene has CDR1 SQVTM and CDR2 ANQGSEA. J gave up 4 bases and V 0 bases, and 3 bases lay outside the gene matches. The chain's CDR3 is CSVEDPGQGNTIYF. The CDR3 nucleotides are TGCAGCGTTGAAGATCCGGGACAGGGAAACACCATATATTTT.

Many counts were recorded for this clonotype. The rearrangement links TRBV30 to TRBJ2-7; D ambiguous. CDR3 size: 11 residues. Trimming took 6 bases from V and 2 from J, leaving 8 bases between them. Germline CDR1 GTSNPN, CDR2 SVGIG (reference sequence). CDR3 protein: CACRVAYEQYF. The CDR3 DNA reads as TGTGCCTGCCGGGTGGCCTACGAGCAGTACTTC.

The V gene is TRBV12-5, the J gene TRBJ1-2; D gene ambiguous. Trimming took off 2 bases at V and 8 bases at J, with 12 bases between the two ends. CDR3 length: 13 residues. CDR1 is LGHNT and CDR2 is FRNRAP in the germline V gene. CDR3 protein: CASGLRNLGGYTF. The CDR3 DNA reads TGTGCTAGTGGTTTGCGGAACCTGGGGGGCTACACCTTC.

Many counts were recorded for this clonotype. The chain joins TRBV6-5 to TRBJ1-2, with a possible D match to TRBD1 (5 bases). Germline CDR1 MNHEY, CDR2 SVGAGI. Trimming pared 6 bases from V and 3 bases from J, leaving 11 bases between. The CDR3 contains 13 residues. CDR3 protein: CASSHGGDYGYTF. Written as DNA, the CDR3 is TGTGCCAGCAGCCACGGGGGGGACTATGGCTACACCTTC.

This chain links TRBV6-1 with TRBJ2-2, with TRBD2 as a possible D gene (5 bases). Trimming cost V 7 bases and J 5 bases, with 14 bases left between them. The CDR3 spans 14 residues. CDR1 MNHNS and CDR2 SASEGT come from the germline V gene. The CDR3 sequence: CASKGELGTGELFF. The CDR3 region has the DNA TGTGCCAGCAAGGGAGAGTTGGGGACCGGGGAGCTGTTTTTT.

The chain is built from TRBV18 and TRBJ2-2, with 12 bases lining up with TRBD2. V dropped 2 bases and J dropped 1; count of bases not matched to a gene: 5. The CDR3 contains 18 residues. Germline V gives CDR1 KGHSH, CDR2 LQKENI. The CDR3: CASSPATSGSLNTGELFF. The CDR3 DNA sequence: TGTGCCAGCTCACCAGCGACTAGCGGGAGTCTGAACACCGGGGAGCTGTTTTTT.

At least ten counts were recorded for this clonotype. The J gene is TRBJ1-6, the V gene TRBV9; D is unresolved. Trimming stripped 0 bases from V and 6 bases from J, with 7 bases between. Germline lookup yields CDR1 SGDLS and CDR2 YYNGEE. The CDR3 contains 14 residues. The CDR3 DNA sequence: TGTGCCAGCAGCGTAGATGCAGCTAATTCACCCCTCCACTTT. Protein product: CASSVDAANSPLHF.

The chain employs TRBV6-2 or TRBV6-3 and TRBJ2-7; 12 bases are shared with TRBD1. CDR3 size: 18 residues. The ends lost 0 bases at V and 4 bases at J; junction bases unmatched: 10. In germline, CDR1 is MNHEY, CDR2 SVGEGT. The CDR3 nucleotides are TGTGCCAGCAGTTACTCGACCGAGCCGGGACAGGGGGCATACGAGCAGTACTTC. Translated, it gives CASSYSTEPGQGAYEQYF.

The table lists this clonotype with many counts. The V and J genes are TRBV4-1 and TRBJ2-7, with D maybe TRBD2 (6 bases). This CDR3 has 18 amino acids. From germline, CDR1 is MGHRA and CDR2 YSYEKL. Trimming removed 1 base at V and 4 bases at J, with 23 bases between. DNA for the CDR3: TGCGCCAGCAGCCAAGTTTTCGTCCCCACGGGGGTGGTGTACGAGCAGTACTTC. Its protein product is CASSQVFVPTGVVYEQYF.

This clonotype appeared many times. This chain uses TRBV5-4 with TRBJ2-2; no clear D. V was pared by 1 base and J by 1 base, with 5 bases between. CDR1 and CDR2 from the germline V gene are SGHNT and YYREEE (reference sequence). This CDR3 has 14 residues. The CDR3 nucleotides read TGTGCCAGCAGCTTGTACGGGAACACCGGGGAGCTGTTTTTT. This gives the protein CASSLYGNTGELFF.

This clonotype showed up many times. The V call is TRBV13, the J call TRBJ1-2, with 7 bases identical to TRBD1. There are 15 residues in the CDR3. The ends lost 0 bases at V and 4 bases at J; junction bases unmatched: 5. Per germline, CDR1 PRHDT and CDR2 FYEKMQ (reference sequence). The CDR3 loop reads CASSLGLGQVYGYTF. CDR3 bases: TGTGCCAGCAGCTTAGGTTTAGGACAGGTCTATGGCTACACCTTC.

The chain carries TRBV6-1 and TRBJ2-2; a weak D match, TRBD1 (6 bases). Germline V gives CDR1 MNHNS, CDR2 SASEGT. V gave up 2 bases and J gave up 4 bases, with 11 bases separating them. This CDR3 is 15 amino acids long. CDR3 in amino acids: CASSERTELTGELFF. CDR3 sequence (DNA): TGTGCCAGCAGTGAACGGACAGAGCTCACCGGGGAGCTGTTTTTT.

In its sample, this clonotype was seen many times. The chain is built from TRBV11-2 and TRBJ2-7, with TRBD2 as a possible D gene (6 bases). Germline V gives CDR1 SGHAT, CDR2 FQNNGV. CDR3 size: 15 residues. The germline V and J ends were trimmed by 1 base and 4 bases, with 14 bases remaining between them. The chain's CDR3 is CASSLGGGIAYEQYF. The CDR3, as DNA: TGTGCCAGCAGCTTAGGTGGGGGGATTGCTTACGAGCAGTACTTC.

In its sample, this clonotype was seen many times. Sequence at one end of the junction differs from germline and may be a read error. The chain carries TRBV20-1 and TRBJ1-2; D possibly corresponds to TRBD1 (6 bases). Germline CDR1 and CDR2: DFQATT and SNEGSKA (reference sequence). The CDR3 extends over 15 amino acids. The CDR3 DNA sequence: TGCAGTGCTAGAGTGGTGGAGGGGGGCGACTATGGCTACGCCTTC. It specifies CSARVVEGGDYGYAF.

Concerning this clonotype itself: A read error may explain this, as a much larger clone is one base away. The chain uses TRBV4-1 and TRBJ1-1; 9 bases agree with TRBD1. The CDR3 is made up of 16 amino acids. Per the germline V gene, CDR1 is MGHRA and CDR2 is YSYEKL. CDR3 sequence: CASSQTGGGLNTEALF. The CDR3 DNA is TGCGCCAGCAGCCAAACAGGGGGCGGATTGAACACTGAAGCTCTCTTT.

This clonotype has at least ten counts. The chain combines TRBV15 with TRBJ2-7, with D uncertain. V was trimmed by 5 bases and J by 6 bases, leaving 14 bases between them. Germline values: CDR1 LNHNV, CDR2 YYDKDF (reference sequence). The CDR3 consists of 13 residues. CDR3 region: CATSPRVAVEQYF. The CDR3 nucleotides read TGTGCCACCAGCCCCCGCGTCGCGGTCGAGCAGTACTTC.

This clonotype was detected ten times or more. The rearrangement uses TRBV6-5 and TRBJ1-1, with TRBD1 as a possible D gene (5 bases). The CDR3 has 16 amino acids. V lost 4 bases and J lost 1, with 16 bases in between. Germline CDR1 reads MNHEY; CDR2 reads SVGAGI. CDR3 DNA sequence: TGTGCCAGCAGTTCCCCCTTAGGGGCGGCGAACACTGAAGCTTTCTTT. Encoded protein: CASSSPLGAANTEAFF.

The chain carries TRBV4-2 and TRBJ1-6; D is possibly TRBD1 (5 bases). The CDR3 length is 17 residues. Trimming stripped 2 bases from V and 8 bases from J, with 19 bases between. CDR1 and CDR2 (germline): LGHNA, YNFKEQ. DNA for the CDR3: TGTGCCAGCAGCCAATCAGAGGCCACGGGGACGGATTCACCCCTCCACTTT. Its protein product is CASSQSEATGTDSPLHF.

A word on this clonotype: A much more abundant neighbour one base away suggests this may be a read error. The CDR3 DNA is TGTGCCAGCATTAAGAGTTTGAGGGGACAGGGGGCCAGGTCAGAGGTCACTGAAGCTTTCTTT. Translation gives CASIKSLRGQGARSEVTEAFF. This sequence joins TRBV6-5 and TRBJ1-1; 12 bases match TRBD1. The CDR3 is 21 amino acids. V was clipped by 7 bases and J by 4 bases; unmatched bases: 25. Germline V CDR1 and CDR2: MNHEY, SVGAGI.

The table lists this clonotype with many counts. The CDR3 reads CASTPTGFHEQYF. The CDR3 DNA reads TGTGCCAGCACCCCTACGGGGTTCCACGAGCAGTACTTC. The V call is TRBV5-6, the J call TRBJ2-7; D is possibly TRBD2 (5 bases). The CDR3 extends over 13 amino acids. Germline lookup yields CDR1 SGHDT and CDR2 YYEEEE. Trimming removed 6 bases from V and 5 bases from J, with 15 bases in between.

This chain uses TRBV6-1 with TRBJ2-7, with 8 bases fitting TRBD1. Germline V lookup: CDR1 MNHNS, CDR2 SASEGT. This CDR3 has 12 residues. J was trimmed by 3 bases and V by 7 bases; bases with no gene match: 2. The CDR3 sequence: CASTDRDYEQYF. The CDR3 nucleotides are TGTGCCAGCACGGACAGGGACTACGAGCAGTACTTC.

This clonotype was counted a few times. The V and J genes are TRBV5-1 and TRBJ2-5; D possibly corresponds to TRBD2 (7 bases). V was pared by 1 base and J by 5 bases, with 15 bases between. Germline CDR1 and CDR2: SGHRS and YFSETQ. The CDR3 is 15 amino acids. The chain's CDR3 is CASSLIPGGQETQYF. DNA for the CDR3: TGCGCCAGCAGCTTGATTCCCGGGGGGCAGGAGACCCAGTACTTC.

This clonotype was seen at least ten times. The rearrangement uses TRBV7-3 and TRBJ1-1; TRBD1 is a possible D gene (6 bases). V lost 1 base and J lost 4, with 10 bases in between. CDR3 length: 14 amino acids. Germline V CDR1 and CDR2: SGHTA, FQGTGA. CDR3 in DNA: TGTGCCAGCAGCTTAAGGGGGCGCGGCACTGAAGCTTTCTTT. Residues: CASSLRGRGTEAFF. The entire variable domain, with the rest obtained from reference TRBV7-3 and TRBJ1-1, is as follows: GAGVSQTPSNKVTEKGKYVELRCDPISGHTALYWYRQSLGQGPEFLIYFQGTGAADDSGLPNDRFFAVRPEGSVSTLKIQRTERGDSAVYLCASSLRGRGTEAFFGQGTRLTVV.

The gene calls are TRBV3-1 and TRBJ2-5; the match to TRBD2 covers 16 bases. This CDR3 spans 17 amino acids. Germline CDR1 is LGHDT and CDR2 is YNNKEL (reference sequence). Trimming at V came to 4 bases and at J to 6 bases, leaving 8 bases not matched to a gene. CDR3 protein: CASSLGTSGRAMKTQYF. CDR3 nucleotides: TGTGCCAGCAGCCTTGGGACTAGCGGGAGGGCCATGAAGACCCAGTACTTC.

This clonotype was counted ten times or more. DNA of the CDR3: TGCGCCAGCAGCGGCCAGTCTAATTCACCCCTCCACTTT. Its translation is CASSGQSNSPLHF. J is TRBJ1-6 and V is TRBV5-1; D is unclear. From germline, CDR1 is SGHRS and CDR2 YFSETQ. The V end was cut by 4 bases, the J end by 6 bases, with 8 bases between. The CDR3 consists of 13 residues.

This clonotype has ten or more counts. The chain combines TRBV25-1 with TRBJ2-7; D is tentatively TRBD1 or TRBD2 (6 bases each). There are 13 residues in the CDR3. CDR1 and CDR2 (germline): MGHDK, SYGVNS. V lost 1 base and J lost 6, with 10 bases in between. In DNA, the CDR3 is TGTGCCAGCAGTGAATGGAGGGGGAGCGAGCAGTACTTC. Translation: CASSEWRGSEQYF.

The count of this clonotype is one. The chain employs TRBV7-6 and TRBJ2-1; tentative D call: TRBD2 (6 bases). CDR3 length: 13 residues. CDR1 and CDR2 from the germline V gene are SGHVS and FNYEAQ. V lost 1 base, J lost 9 bases, and 10 bases lay in between. Here the CDR3 reads CASSLVGSGEQFF. The DNA of the CDR3 is TGTGCCAGCAGCTTAGTGGGTAGCGGTGAGCAGTTCTTC.

This clonotype was seen more than once but under ten times. The chain has TRBV6-2 or TRBV6-3 and TRBJ1-5; 8 bases are shared with TRBD1. The CDR3 has 15 amino acids. Germline trimming cut 5 bases from V and 5 bases from J; bases unmatched to any gene: 8. The germline gives CDR1 MNHEY, CDR2 SVGEGT. CDR3 region: CASSATGGIHQPQHF. The CDR3 DNA reads as TGTGCCAGCAGTGCCACAGGGGGGATACATCAGCCCCAGCATTTT.